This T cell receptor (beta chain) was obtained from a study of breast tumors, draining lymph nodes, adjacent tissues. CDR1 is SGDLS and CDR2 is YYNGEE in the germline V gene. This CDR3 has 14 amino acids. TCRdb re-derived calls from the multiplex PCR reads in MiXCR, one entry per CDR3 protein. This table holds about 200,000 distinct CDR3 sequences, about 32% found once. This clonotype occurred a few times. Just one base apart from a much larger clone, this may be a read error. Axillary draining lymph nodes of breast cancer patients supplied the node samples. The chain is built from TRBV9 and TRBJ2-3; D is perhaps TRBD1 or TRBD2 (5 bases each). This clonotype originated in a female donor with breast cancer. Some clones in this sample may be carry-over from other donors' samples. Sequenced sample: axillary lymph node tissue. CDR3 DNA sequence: TGTGCCAGCAGCGTATCGGGGCCCTCAGATACGCAGTCTTTT. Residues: CASSVSGPSDTQSF.